This TCR beta chain stems from a study of PD-1 blockade in classical Hodgkin lymphoma. Study conclusions and caveats: Baseline TCR diversity was reportedly lower in newly diagnosed patients than in healthy donors. It was reported as lower still in relapsed/refractory patients.

Trimming cost V 4 bases and J 0 bases, with 11 bases left between them. This CDR3 is built from 14 residues. CDR1 is SGDLS and CDR2 is YYNGEE in the germline V gene. Some clones are missing from TCRdb's copy, which holds only in-frame ones; the method was immunoSEQ multiplex PCR. The sample records about 22,000 clones, over 70% being singletons. Every patient had relapsed following autologous stem cell transplantation, and cohorts differed in brentuximab vedotin exposure. Patients reached a best response of complete response, partial response or progressive disease. In regard to this clone: Antigen specificity is unknown.

The chain carries TRBV9 and TRBJ2-7; the D gene is possibly TRBD2 (6 bases). This receptor was obtained from a human donor with classical Hodgkin lymphoma. This specimen was peripheral blood mononuclear cells (PBMCs), taken at baseline. DNA for the CDR3: TGTGCCAGCAGCCCCGGGGGTAGCTCCTACGAGCAGTACTTC. Protein product: CASSPGGSSYEQYF. The whole variable domain, remainder taken from reference TRBV9 and TRBJ2-7, is DSGVTQTPKHLITATGQRVTLRCSPRSGDLSVYWYQQSLDQGLQFLIQYYNGEERAKGNILERFSAQQFPDLHSELNLSSLELGDSALYFCASSPGGSSYEQYFGPGTRLTVT.